Presented here are 6 T cell receptor beta chains from one specimen sequenced in a study of blood T cells in healthy people across ages. Primers used in a second PCR of roughly 6 to 11 cycles were a sample-barcoded 5' primer and a J-beta primer mix. Using its own MiXCR run on the 5' RACE reads, TCRdb lists one record per CDR3 protein. The table records fewer than 800,000 distinct CDR3 sequences, 49% of them present only once. Material for sequencing was blood. The receptor source for this set is a woman aged 55 to 70 in good health.

The rearrangement links TRBV20-1 to TRBJ1-6; the D is unclear. CDR1 is DFQATT, CDR2 SNEGSKA, per germline (reference sequence). V lost 5 bases to trimming and J lost 13 bases, with 21 bases between them. The CDR3 length is 14 residues. The CDR3 here is CSALSPHGFSPLHF. CDR3 sequence (DNA): TGCAGTGCTCTCAGCCCCCACGGTTTCTCGCCCCTCCACTTT.

The V gene is TRBV5-1, the J gene TRBJ2-5, with D possibly TRBD1 on 5 matching bases. The CDR3 sequence is 15 residues long. The ends were cut back, 1 base at V and 2 bases at J, with 12 bases in the middle. Germline values: CDR1 SGHRS, CDR2 YFSETQ. The CDR3 bases are TGCGCCAGCAGCTTGAACAGGCCGGGTCAAGAGACCCAGTACTTC. Translation: CASSLNRPGQETQYF.

The chain recombines TRBV5-1 with TRBJ1-1; D is uncertain. The CDR3 has 15 amino acids. The germline V and J ends were trimmed by 3 bases and 2 bases, with 14 bases remaining between them. CDR1 SGHRS and CDR2 YFSETQ come from the germline V gene. The CDR3 spells CASSSYHSVNTEAFF. CDR3 in DNA: TGCGCCAGCAGCTCGTACCACAGCGTAAACACTGAAGCTTTCTTT.

Of note for this clonotype: Compared with germline, one end of the junction differs, possibly owing to a read error. The V gene is TRBV7-2, the J gene TRBJ2-7, with D possibly TRBD1 on 5 matching bases. The CDR3 sequence is 14 residues long. Germline values: CDR1 SGHTA, CDR2 FQGNSA. The CDR3 is CASNLGWGLGEQYF. CDR3 bases: TGTGCCAGCAACTTAGGGTGGGGCCTAGGCGAGCAGTACTTC.

The rearrangement uses TRBV10-3 and TRBJ2-3, with TRBD2 identical over 8 bases. With V trimmed by 10 bases and J by 3 bases, 12 bases remained unmatched. The CDR3 consists of 15 residues. From germline, CDR1 is ENHRY and CDR2 SYGVKD. Here the CDR3 reads CATGGEDSRTDTQYF. CDR3 sequence (DNA): TGTGCCACCGGGGGGGAAGATAGCCGAACAGATACGCAGTATTTT.

V gene TRBV20-1 combines with J gene TRBJ1-1, with D possibly matching TRBD1 (6 bases). CDR3 length equals 15 residues. V lost 0 bases, J lost 1 base, and 12 bases lay in between. Germline CDR1 DFQATT, CDR2 SNEGSKA (reference sequence). CDR3 residues: CSARDRDRTNTEAFF. CDR3 sequence (DNA): TGCAGTGCTAGAGATCGTGACAGGACGAACACTGAAGCTTTCTTT.